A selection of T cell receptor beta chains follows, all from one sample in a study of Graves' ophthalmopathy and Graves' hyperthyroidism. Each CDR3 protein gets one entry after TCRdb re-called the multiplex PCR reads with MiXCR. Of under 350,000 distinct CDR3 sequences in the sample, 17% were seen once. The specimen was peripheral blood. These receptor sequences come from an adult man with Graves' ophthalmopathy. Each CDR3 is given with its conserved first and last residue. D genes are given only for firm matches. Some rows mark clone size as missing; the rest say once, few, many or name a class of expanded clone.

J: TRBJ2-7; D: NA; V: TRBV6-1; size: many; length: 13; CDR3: CASAGASSYEQYF; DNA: TGTGCCAGCGCCGGGGCTAGCTCCTACGAGCAGTACTTC
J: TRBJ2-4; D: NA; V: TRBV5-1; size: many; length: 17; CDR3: CASSLALQGIAKNIQYF; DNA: TGCGCCAGCAGCTTGGCCTTGCAGGGTATCGCCAAAAACATTCAGTACTTC
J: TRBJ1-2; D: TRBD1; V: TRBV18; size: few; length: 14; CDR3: CASSPGQVSEGYTF; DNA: TGTGCCAGCTCACCGGGACAGGTTTCGGAAGGCTACACCTTC
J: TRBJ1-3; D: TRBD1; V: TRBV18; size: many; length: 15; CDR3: CASSSTGDSGNTIYF; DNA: TGTGCCAGCTCATCCACAGGGGACTCTGGAAACACCATATATTTT
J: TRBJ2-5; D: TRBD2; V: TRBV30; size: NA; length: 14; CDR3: CAWSVLAGKETQYF; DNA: TGTGCCTGGAGTGTCCTAGCGGGGAAAGAGACCCAGTACTTC
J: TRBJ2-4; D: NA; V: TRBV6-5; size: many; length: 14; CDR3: CASSSHSSKNIQYF; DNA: TGTGCCAGCAGTTCCCACAGTTCGAAAAACATTCAGTACTTC
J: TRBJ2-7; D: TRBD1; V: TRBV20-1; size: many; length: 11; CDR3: CSASGQDEQYF; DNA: TGCAGTGCTTCCGGACAGGACGAGCAGTACTTC
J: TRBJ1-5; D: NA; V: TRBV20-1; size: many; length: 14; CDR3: CSAFPDRLNQPQHF; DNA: TGCAGTGCTTTTCCGGACCGACTCAATCAGCCCCAGCATTTT
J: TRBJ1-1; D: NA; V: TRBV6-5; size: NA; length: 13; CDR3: CASSYGAPAEAFF; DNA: TGTGCCAGCAGTTACGGGGCACCCGCTGAAGCTTTCTTT
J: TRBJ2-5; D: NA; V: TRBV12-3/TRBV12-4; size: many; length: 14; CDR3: CASSLGGAEETQYF; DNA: TGTGCCAGCAGTTTAGGGGGCGCGGAAGAGACCCAGTACTTC
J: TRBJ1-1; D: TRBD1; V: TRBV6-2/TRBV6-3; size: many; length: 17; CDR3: CASSSHPQGVIGTEAFF; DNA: TGTGCCAGCAGCTCCCACCCGCAGGGGGTGATTGGGACTGAAGCTTTCTTT
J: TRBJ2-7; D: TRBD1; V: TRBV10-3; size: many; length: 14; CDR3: CAISGTGSSYEQYF; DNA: TGTGCCATCTCAGGGACAGGGAGCTCCTACGAGCAGTACTTC
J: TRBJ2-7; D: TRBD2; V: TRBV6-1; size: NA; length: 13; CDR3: CASRLAGPYEQYF; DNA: TGTGCCAGCAGACTAGCGGGCCCCTACGAGCAGTACTTC
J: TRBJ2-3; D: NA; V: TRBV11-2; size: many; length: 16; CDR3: CASSQTYGGGADTQYF; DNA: TGTGCCAGCAGCCAAACTTACGGGGGAGGCGCAGATACGCAGTATTTT
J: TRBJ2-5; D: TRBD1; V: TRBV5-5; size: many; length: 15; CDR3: CASSFSAGGIETQYF; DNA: TGTGCCAGCAGCTTTTCGGCAGGGGGTATAGAGACCCAGTACTTC
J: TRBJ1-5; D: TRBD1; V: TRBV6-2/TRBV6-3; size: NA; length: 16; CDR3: CASSNRDSHSNQPQHF; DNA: TGTGCCAGCAGTAACCGGGACAGCCATAGCAATCAGCCCCAGCATTTT
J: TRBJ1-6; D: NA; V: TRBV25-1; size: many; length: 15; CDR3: CASSELAGVNSPLHF; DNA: TGTGCCAGCAGTGAACTGGCAGGGGTTAATTCACCCCTCCACTTT
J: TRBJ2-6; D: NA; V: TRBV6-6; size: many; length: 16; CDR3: CASRRERWAGANVLTF; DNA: TGTGCCAGCAGACGTGAGAGGTGGGCTGGGGCCAACGTCCTGACTTTC
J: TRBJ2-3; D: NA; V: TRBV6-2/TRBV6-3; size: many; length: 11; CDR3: CASDGGSTQYF; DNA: TGTGCCTCGGATGGGGGTAGCACGCAGTATTTT
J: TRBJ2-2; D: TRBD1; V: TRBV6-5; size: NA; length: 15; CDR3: CASSYRDSRTGELFF; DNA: TGTGCCAGCAGTTACCGGGACAGTCGGACCGGGGAGCTGTTTTTT
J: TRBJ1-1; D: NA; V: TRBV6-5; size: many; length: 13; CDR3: CASRWAVNTEAFF; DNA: TGTGCCAGCAGATGGGCGGTGAACACTGAAGCTTTCTTT
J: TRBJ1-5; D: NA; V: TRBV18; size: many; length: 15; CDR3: CASSPPWGADQPQHF; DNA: TGTGCCAGCTCACCACCGTGGGGCGCAGATCAGCCCCAGCATTTT
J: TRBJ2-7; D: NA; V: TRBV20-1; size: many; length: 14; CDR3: CSFRLADRAYEQYF; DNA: TGCAGTTTCAGACTGGCAGACCGGGCCTACGAGCAGTACTTC
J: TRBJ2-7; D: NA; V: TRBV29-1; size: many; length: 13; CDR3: CSVETARGYEQYF; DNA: TGCAGCGTTGAAACGGCAAGGGGATACGAGCAGTACTTC
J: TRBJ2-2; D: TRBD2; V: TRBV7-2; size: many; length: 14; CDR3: CASSLVGGDRELFF; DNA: TGTGCCAGCAGCTTAGTCGGGGGGGACAGGGAGCTGTTTTTT
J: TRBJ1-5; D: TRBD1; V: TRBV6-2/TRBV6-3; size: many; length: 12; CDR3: CASSITGTGINF; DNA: TGTGCCAGCAGTATTACCGGGACAGGGATTAATTTT
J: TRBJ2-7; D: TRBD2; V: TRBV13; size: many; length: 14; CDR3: CASSPGGGSYEQYF; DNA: TGTGCCAGCAGCCCCGGTGGCGGGAGTTACGAGCAGTACTTC
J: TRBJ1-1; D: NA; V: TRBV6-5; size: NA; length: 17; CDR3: CASSYSRGGSMNTEAFF; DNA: TGTGCCAGCAGTTACTCGCGGGGGGGAAGCATGAACACTGAAGCTTTCTTT
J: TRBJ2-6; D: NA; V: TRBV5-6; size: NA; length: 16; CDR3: CASSTVPSTGANVLTF; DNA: TGTGCCAGCAGCACGGTACCTAGCACTGGGGCCAACGTCCTGACTTTC
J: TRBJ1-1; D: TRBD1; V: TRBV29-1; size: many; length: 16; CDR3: CSVEGARQGRITEAFF; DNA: TGCAGCGTTGAGGGTGCCCGACAGGGGCGGATCACTGAAGCTTTCTTT
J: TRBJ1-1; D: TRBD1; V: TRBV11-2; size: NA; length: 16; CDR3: CASIAVTGRWNTEAFF; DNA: TGTGCCAGCATAGCTGTGACAGGGCGATGGAACACTGAAGCTTTCTTT
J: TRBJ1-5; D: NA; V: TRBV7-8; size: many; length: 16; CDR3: CASSPLAGQSNQPQHF; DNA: TGTGCCAGCAGCCCCTTAGCGGGGCAGAGCAATCAGCCCCAGCATTTT
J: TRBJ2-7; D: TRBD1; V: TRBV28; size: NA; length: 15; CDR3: CASSKHGTGRIEQYF; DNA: TGTGCCAGCAGCAAGCACGGGACAGGGCGCATCGAGCAGTACTTC
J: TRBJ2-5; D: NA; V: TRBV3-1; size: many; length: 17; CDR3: CASSQLSAEGLGETQYF; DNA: TGTGCCAGCAGCCAACTTTCCGCGGAGGGCCTAGGAGAGACCCAGTACTTC
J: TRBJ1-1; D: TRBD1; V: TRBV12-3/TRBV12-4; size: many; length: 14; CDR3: CASSQQGLGSEAFF; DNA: TGTGCCAGCAGTCAACAGGGGCTCGGGTCTGAAGCTTTCTTT
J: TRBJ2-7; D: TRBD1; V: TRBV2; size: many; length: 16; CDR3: CASSVRDPGQGYEQYF; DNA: TGTGCCAGCAGTGTACGAGACCCGGGACAGGGGTACGAGCAGTACTTC
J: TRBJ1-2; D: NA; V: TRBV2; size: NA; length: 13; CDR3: CASSVPRDYGYTF; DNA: TGTGCCAGCAGTGTCCCCAGGGACTATGGCTACACCTTC
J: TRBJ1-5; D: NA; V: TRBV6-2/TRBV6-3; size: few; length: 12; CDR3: CASSTINQPQHF; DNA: TGTGCCAGCAGTACCATAAATCAGCCCCAGCATTTT
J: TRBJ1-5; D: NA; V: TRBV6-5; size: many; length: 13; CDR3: CASSLGARQPQHF; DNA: TGTGCCAGCAGTTTAGGGGCACGGCAGCCCCAGCATTTT
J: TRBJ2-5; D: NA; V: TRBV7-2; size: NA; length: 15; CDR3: CASSLAVTSQETQYF; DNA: TGTGCCAGCAGCTTAGCAGTGACTAGTCAAGAGACCCAGTACTTC
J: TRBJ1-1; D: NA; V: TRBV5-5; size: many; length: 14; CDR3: CASSRQLMNTEAFF; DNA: TGTGCCAGCAGCCGACAGTTAATGAACACTGAAGCTTTCTTT
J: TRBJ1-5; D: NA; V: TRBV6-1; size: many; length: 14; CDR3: CASSEGPFNQPQHF; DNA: TGTGCCAGCAGTGAAGGACCCTTCAATCAGCCCCAGCATTTT
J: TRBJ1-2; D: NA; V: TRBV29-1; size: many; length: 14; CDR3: CSVVVAGVLYGYTF; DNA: TGCAGCGTTGTAGTAGCAGGGGTCCTCTATGGCTACACCTTC
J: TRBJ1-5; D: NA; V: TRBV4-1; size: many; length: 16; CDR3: CASSQVDTEGSQPQHF; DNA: TGCGCCAGCAGCCAAGTGGACACAGAAGGCAGTCAGCCCCAGCATTTT
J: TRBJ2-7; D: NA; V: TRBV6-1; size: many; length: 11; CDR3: CASSERYEQYF; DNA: TGTGCCAGCAGTGAAAGGTACGAGCAGTACTTC
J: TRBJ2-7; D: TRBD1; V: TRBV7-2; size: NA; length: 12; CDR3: CAVSDRWYEQYF; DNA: TGTGCCGTCTCGGACAGGTGGTACGAGCAGTACTTC
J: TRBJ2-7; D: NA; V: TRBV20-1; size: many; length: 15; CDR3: CSARDRAKWAYEQYF; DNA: TGCAGTGCTAGAGATAGGGCTAAGTGGGCCTACGAGCAGTACTTC
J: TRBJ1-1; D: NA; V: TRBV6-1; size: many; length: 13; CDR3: CASNEQGMSKAFF; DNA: TGTGCCAGCAATGAACAGGGTATGAGTAAAGCTTTCTTT
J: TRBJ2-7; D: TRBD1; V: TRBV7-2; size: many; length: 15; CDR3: CASSLGTGTLGEQYF; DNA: TGTGCCAGCAGCTTGGGGACAGGGACCCTAGGCGAGCAGTACTTC
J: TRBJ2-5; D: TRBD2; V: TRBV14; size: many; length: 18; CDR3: CASSQDFGVAGGQETQYF; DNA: TGTGCCAGCAGCCAAGATTTCGGAGTAGCGGGGGGGCAGGAGACCCAGTACTTC
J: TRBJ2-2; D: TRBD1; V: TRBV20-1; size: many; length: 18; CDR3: CSARVSLGDRANTGELFF; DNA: TGCAGTGCTAGAGTGAGCCTTGGGGACAGGGCGAACACCGGGGAGCTGTTTTTT
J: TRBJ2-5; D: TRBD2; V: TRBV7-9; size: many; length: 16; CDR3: CASSPGTSGGRETQYF; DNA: TGTGCCAGCAGCCCAGGGACTAGCGGGGGGAGAGAGACCCAGTACTTC
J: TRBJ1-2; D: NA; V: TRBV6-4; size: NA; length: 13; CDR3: CASSIGGESGYIF; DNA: TGTGCCAGCAGCATCGGCGGAGAATCCGGCTACATCTTC
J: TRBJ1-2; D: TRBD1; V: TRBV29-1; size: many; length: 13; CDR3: CSVEGQGHYGYTF; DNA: TGCAGCGTGGAGGGACAGGGACACTATGGCTACACCTTC